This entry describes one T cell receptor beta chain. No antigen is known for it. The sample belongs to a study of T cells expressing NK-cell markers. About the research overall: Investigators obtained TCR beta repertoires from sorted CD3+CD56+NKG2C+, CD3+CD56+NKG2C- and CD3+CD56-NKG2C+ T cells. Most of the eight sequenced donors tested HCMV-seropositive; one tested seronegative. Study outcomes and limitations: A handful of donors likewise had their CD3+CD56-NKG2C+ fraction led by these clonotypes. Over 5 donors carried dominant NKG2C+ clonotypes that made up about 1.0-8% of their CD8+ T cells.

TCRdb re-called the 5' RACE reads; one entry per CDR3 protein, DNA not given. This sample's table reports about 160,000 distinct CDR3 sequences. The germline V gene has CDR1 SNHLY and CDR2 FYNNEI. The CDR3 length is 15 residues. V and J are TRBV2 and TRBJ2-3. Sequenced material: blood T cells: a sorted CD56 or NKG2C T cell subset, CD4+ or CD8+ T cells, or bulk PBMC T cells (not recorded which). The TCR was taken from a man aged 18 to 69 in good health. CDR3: CASRGTSASTDTQYF.